This entry is about one TCR beta chain. This clonotype has a count of ten or more. This clone's antigen is unknown. Base quality data are lacking; no much larger clone is found one base away. Reading the label with the study, this specimen's time point is: sample taken at primary tumor resection. Donors were under 95 patients with early-stage, untreated non-small cell lung cancer from the lung TRACERx cohort. TCR sequencing used whole RNA extracted from tumor and nontumor lung tissue, or from cryopreserved PBMC samples, without cell sorting. Patients were selected for TCR sequencing only if sufficient RNA was available from at least two tumor regions. Before being selected, tumor and adjacent nontumor lung specimens were reviewed by a lung pathologist. Library prep was done by 5' RACE. TCRdb names NextSeq 500 as the instrument used. The TCR library protocol attached a unique molecular identifier to each TCR cDNA molecule to allow correction of PCR and sequencing errors. For the original study's pipeline: TCR identification, UMI-based error correction and CDR3 extraction were performed with Decombinator tools. Expanded TCRs were defined as those above a frequency of 2 per 1,000, corresponding to the top 1% of the tumor frequency distribution. Expanded tumor TCRs were classed as regional if statistically deemed absent (corrected P<0.05) from at least one tumor region, otherwise ubiquitous. Renyi diversity was calculated using the R vegan package after each repertoire was subsampled 100 times to 5,000 TCRs. CDR3 similarity networks were constructed using string-kernel similarity of amino acid triplets, with links drawn between CDR3s whose pairwise similarity was above 0.82. TCRdb trimmed public reads at Q25 via fastp, called clones via MiXCR and kept in-frame beta chains. CDR3 protein sequences are deduplicated, and each keeps its most common genes and DNA. Clone size and V and J calls follow TCRdb, not the original study. The sample table contains over 10,000 distinct CDR3 sequences; only one count was recorded for 5.1% of them. Roughly 24% of the sample lies in the top ten.

This record comes from a study of spatial heterogeneity in lung cancer (dated by TCRdb to between 2017 and 2020). For the study in its entirety: Beta-chain transcripts were consistently detected in greater numbers than alpha-chain transcripts, which likely reflects a higher abundance of beta-chain transcripts. TCR alpha and beta repertoires were quantitatively compared across multiple tumor regions, matched nontumor lung and blood in non-small cell lung cancer. Nonsynonymous mutation counts, determined by whole-exome sequencing of tumor tissue, were related to TCR repertoire features. At surgery, around 200 tumor regions, 61 to 75 matched nontumor lung samples and some 54 PBMC samples were TCR-sequenced for both alpha and beta chains. In the raw uncorrected reads, each unique combination of TCR and UMI appeared on average more than ten times. In tumor regions, TCR transcript counts showed a strong correlation with a T cell transcriptional module score derived from matched bulk RNA-seq.

Relative to germline, V is 6 bases shorter and J is 6 bases shorter, with 11 bases between their ends. From the cysteine up to the phenylalanine, the CDR3 has a length of 12 residues. Just CDR3 DNA is preserved here, 36 bases in frame from base 1. Based on the germline V gene, the CDR1 and CDR2 sequences are ENHRY and SYGVKD. Results and caveats for the whole study, not just this receptor: TCR-seq coverage of tumor T cells was estimated at only approximately 7% for alpha chains and about 14% for beta chains. Additional single-cell paired TCR alpha and beta sequencing was considered necessary to confirm, at a functional level, the hypothesis that regional TCRs recognize regional mutations. A correlation was observed between the number of expanded intratumoral alpha and beta TCRs and the tumor nonsynonymous mutation count. Counts of ubiquitous and regional expanded TCRs were found to correlate with counts of ubiquitous and regional nonsynonymous mutations, respectively.

This clonotype originated in a male donor with early-stage non-small cell lung cancer. The input for sequencing was lung tumor tissue, taken at surgery. The chain uses TRBV10-3 and TRBJ1-1; the D segment could be TRBD1, given 6 matching bases. The CDR3 sequence is CAIRQGWAEAFF. At the DNA level, the sequence is TGTGCCATCAGACAGGGTTGGGCTGAAGCTTTCTTT.